This TCR beta chain derives from a study of T cells in tuberculosis. Unsorted cryopreserved PBMC were sequenced, averaging around 99,000 T cells per clinical donor. Findings of the study overall: Active tuberculosis TCR-alpha repertoires lay closer to GMM-specific TCRs than IGRA-negative controls, suggesting clonal expansion.

This CDR3 contains 14 residues. Germline V gene sequence: CDR1 MNHEY, CDR2 SVGAGI. V was clipped by 10 bases and J by 7 bases, with 23 bases between them. This clone has only one observation. Its antigen is unknown. Clones were sequenced by immunoSEQ multiplex PCR, and TCRdb holds only the in-frame ones, with some missing. The sample contains roughly 19,000 clones, around 87% of which appear only once. The source is a donor aged 10-35 years with latent tuberculosis or without tuberculosis infection. This rearrangement joins TRBV6-5 to TRBJ2-7; a possible D gene is TRBD1 (5 bases). The material sequenced was PBMCs. The DNA of the CDR3 is TGTGCCACCTCCCGGACACGCGAGTCGTGGGAGCAGTACTTC. It specifies CATSRTRESWEQYF.